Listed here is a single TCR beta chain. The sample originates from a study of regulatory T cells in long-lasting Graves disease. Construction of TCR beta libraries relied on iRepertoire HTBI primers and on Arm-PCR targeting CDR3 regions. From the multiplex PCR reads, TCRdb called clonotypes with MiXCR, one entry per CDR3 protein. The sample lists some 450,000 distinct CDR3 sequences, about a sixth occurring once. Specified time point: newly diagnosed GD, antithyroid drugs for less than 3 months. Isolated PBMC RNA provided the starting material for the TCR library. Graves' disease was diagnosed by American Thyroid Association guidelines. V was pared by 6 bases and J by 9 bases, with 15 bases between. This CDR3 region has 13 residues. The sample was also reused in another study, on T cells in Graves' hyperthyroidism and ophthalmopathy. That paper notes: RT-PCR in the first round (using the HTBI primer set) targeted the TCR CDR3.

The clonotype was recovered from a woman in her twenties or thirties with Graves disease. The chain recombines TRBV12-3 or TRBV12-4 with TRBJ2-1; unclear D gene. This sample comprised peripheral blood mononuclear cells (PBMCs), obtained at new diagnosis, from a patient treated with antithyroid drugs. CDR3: CASSFVKGGEQFF. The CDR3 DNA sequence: TGTGCCAGCAGCTTTGTCAAGGGCGGTGAGCAGTTCTTC.